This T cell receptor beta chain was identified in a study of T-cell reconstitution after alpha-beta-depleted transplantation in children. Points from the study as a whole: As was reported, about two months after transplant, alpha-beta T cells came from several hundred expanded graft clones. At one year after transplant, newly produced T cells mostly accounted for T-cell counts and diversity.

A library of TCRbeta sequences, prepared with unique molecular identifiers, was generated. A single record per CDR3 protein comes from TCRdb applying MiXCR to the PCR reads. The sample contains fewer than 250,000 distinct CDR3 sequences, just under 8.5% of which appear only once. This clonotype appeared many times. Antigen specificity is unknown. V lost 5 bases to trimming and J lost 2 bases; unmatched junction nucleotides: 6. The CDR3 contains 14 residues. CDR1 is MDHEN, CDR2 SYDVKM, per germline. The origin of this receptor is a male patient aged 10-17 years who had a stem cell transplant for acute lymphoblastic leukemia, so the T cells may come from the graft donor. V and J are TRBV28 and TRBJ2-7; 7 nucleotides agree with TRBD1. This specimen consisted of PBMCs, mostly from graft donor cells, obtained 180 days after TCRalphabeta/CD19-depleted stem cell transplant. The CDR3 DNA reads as TGTGCCAGCAGTCTGACAGGGAATCCCTACGAGCAGTACTTC. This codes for CASSLTGNPYEQYF.